This TCR beta chain was documented in a study of post-analysis software for immune sequencing data. The wider study: Some patients lacked subtype; others had relapsing-remitting, secondary progressive or progressive-relapsing disease.

This clonotype was observed a few times. The target antigen is unknown. The CDR3 loop spans 14 amino acids. V shed 4 bases, J shed 2 bases, and the junction held 4 bases outside the gene matches. Study findings and constraints: Diversity measured as normalized Chao1 was significantly lower in multiple sclerosis patients than in controls. A handful of TRBV segments were significantly more frequent in patients than in controls. TRBV5-6, TRBV5-1 and TRBV20-1 were among these segments.

Unique molecular identifiers featured in each of the TCR beta cDNA libraries. The source material, 1 to 10 million T cells, gave rise to 500,000 or so cDNA molecules. MiXCR, applied by TCRdb to the PCR reads, yields one record per CDR3 protein. The data contain about 770,000 distinct CDR3 sequences, around 42% of them singletons. This chain joins TRBV12-3 or TRBV12-4 and TRBJ1-2; 7 bases match TRBD1. Sequences were obtained from blood. The sequence was collected from a girl between 5 and 17 years old with multiple sclerosis. Here the CDR3 reads CASSSRDRNYGYTF. CDR3 sequence (DNA): TGTGCCAGCAGTTCTCGGGACAGAAACTATGGCTACACCTTC.